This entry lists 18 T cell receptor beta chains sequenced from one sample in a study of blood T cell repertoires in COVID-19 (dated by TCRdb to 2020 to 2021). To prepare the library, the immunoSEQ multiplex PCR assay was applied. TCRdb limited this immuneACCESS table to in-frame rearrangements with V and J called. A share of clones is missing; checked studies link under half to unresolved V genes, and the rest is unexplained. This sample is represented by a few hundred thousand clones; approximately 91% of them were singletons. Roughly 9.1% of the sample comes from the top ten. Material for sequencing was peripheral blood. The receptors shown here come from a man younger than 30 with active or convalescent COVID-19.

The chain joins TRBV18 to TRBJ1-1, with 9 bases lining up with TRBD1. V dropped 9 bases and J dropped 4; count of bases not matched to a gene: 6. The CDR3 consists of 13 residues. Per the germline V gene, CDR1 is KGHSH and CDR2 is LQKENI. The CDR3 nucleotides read TGTGCCAGTTCGACAGGGGGGGGCACTGAAGCTTTCTTT. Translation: CASSTGGGTEAFF.

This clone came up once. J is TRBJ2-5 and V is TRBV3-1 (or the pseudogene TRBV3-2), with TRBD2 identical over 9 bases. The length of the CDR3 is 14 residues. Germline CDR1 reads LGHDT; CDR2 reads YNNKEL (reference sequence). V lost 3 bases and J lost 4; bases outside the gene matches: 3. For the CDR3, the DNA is TGTGCCAGCAGCCACCCTAGCGGGACAGAGACCCAGTACTTC. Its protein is CASSHPSGTETQYF.

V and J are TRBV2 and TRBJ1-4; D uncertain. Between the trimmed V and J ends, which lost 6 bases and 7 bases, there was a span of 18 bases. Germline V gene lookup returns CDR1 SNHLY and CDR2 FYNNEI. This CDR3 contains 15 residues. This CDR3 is CASRHGGERSEKLFF. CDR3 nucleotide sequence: TGTGCCAGCAGGCACGGTGGGGAGAGGAGTGAAAAACTGTTTTTT.

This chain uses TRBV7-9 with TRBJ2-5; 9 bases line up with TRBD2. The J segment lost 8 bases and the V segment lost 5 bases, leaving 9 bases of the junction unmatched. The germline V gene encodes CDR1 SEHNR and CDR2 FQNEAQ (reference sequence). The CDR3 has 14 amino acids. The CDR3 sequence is CASSPPLSGGTQYF. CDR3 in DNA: TGTGCCAGCAGCCCGCCGCTTAGCGGGGGTACCCAGTACTTC.

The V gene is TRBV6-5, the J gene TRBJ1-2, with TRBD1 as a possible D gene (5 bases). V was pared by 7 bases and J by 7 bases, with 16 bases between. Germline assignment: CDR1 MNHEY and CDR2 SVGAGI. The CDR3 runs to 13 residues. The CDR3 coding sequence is TGTGCCAGCAACGGCAGGGACTCCGGTGGCTACACCTTC. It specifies CASNGRDSGGYTF.

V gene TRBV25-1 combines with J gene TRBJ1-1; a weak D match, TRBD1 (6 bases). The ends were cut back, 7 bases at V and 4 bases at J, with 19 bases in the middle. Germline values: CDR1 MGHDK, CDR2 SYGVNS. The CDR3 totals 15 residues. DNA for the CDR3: TGTGCCAGCAAAGAAAGCAGGGTAGGGGGCACTGAAGCTTTCTTT. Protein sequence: CASKESRVGGTEAFF.

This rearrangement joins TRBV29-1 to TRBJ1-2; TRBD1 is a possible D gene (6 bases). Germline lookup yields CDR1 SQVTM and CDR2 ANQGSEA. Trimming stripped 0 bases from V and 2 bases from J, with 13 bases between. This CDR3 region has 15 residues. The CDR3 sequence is CSVEDQDSGNYGYTF. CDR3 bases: TGCAGCGTTGAAGATCAGGACAGTGGGAACTATGGCTACACCTTC.

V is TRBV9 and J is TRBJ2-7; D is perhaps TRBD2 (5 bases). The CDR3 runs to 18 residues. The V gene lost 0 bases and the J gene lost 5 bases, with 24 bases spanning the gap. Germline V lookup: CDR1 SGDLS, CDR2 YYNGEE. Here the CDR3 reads CASSVALKSRRRRNEQYF. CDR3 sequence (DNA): TGTGCCAGCAGCGTAGCCCTGAAGTCTAGGAGACGGAGGAACGAGCAGTACTTC.

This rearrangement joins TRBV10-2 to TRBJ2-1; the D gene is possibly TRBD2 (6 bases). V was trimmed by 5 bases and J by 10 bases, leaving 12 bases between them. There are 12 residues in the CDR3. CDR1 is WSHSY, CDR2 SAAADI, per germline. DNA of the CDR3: TGCGCCAGCAGTCCAGGGACTCGGGAGCAGTTCTTC. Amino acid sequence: CASSPGTREQFF.

The CDR3 sequence: CASMGQGGMNTEAFF. CDR3 nucleotide sequence: TGTGCCAGCATGGGACAAGGAGGAATGAACACTGAAGCTTTCTTT. The chain uses TRBV6-5 and TRBJ1-1; D is perhaps TRBD1 (6 bases). Germline V lookup: CDR1 MNHEY, CDR2 SVGAGI. V lost 7 bases, J lost 0 bases, and 15 bases lay in between. This CDR3 comprises 15 residues.

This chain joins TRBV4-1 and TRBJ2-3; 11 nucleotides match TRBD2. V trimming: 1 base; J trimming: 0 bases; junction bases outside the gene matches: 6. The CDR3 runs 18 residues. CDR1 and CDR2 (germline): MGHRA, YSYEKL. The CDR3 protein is CASSQGASGGSSTDTQYF. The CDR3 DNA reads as TGCGCCAGCAGCCAAGGGGCTAGCGGGGGGTCTAGCACAGATACGCAGTATTTT.

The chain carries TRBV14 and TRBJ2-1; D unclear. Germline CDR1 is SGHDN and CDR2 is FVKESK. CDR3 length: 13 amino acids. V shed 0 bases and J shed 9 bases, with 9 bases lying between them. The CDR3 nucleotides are TGTGCCAGCAGCCAAGATCCTGAGGCTGAGCAGTTCTTC. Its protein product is CASSQDPEAEQFF. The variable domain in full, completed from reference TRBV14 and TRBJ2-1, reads EAGVTQFPSHSVIEKGQTVTLRCDPISGHDNLYWYRRVMGKEIKFLLHFVKESKQDESGMPNNRFLAERTGGTYSTLKVQPAELEDSGVYFCASSQDPEAEQFFGPGTRLTVL.

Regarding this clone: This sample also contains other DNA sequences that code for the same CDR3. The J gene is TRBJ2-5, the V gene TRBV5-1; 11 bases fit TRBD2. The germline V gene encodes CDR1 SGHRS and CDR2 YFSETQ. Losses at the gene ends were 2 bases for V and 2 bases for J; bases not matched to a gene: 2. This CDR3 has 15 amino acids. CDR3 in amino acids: CASSFGTSGQETQYF. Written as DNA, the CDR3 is TGCGCCAGCAGCTTCGGGACTAGCGGACAAGAGACCCAGTACTTC.

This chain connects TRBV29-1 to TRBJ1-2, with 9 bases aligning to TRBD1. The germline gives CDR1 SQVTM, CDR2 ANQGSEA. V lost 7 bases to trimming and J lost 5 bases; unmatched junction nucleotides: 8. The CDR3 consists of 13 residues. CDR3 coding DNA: TGCAGCGACCGGGACAGGGCTCAATATGGCTACACCTTC. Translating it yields CSDRDRAQYGYTF.

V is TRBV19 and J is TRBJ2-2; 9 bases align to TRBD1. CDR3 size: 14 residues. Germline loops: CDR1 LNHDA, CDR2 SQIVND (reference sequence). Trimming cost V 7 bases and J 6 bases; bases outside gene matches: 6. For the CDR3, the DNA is TGTGCCAGTAAAACAGGGGGCGACGCCGGGGAGCTGTTTTTT. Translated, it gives CASKTGGDAGELFF.

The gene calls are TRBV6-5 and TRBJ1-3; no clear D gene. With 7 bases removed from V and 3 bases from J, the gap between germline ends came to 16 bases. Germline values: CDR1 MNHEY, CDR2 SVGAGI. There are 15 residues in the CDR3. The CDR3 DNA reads TGTGCCAGCAATTCCCCGGGTAGTTATGGAAACACCATATATTTT. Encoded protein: CASNSPGSYGNTIYF.

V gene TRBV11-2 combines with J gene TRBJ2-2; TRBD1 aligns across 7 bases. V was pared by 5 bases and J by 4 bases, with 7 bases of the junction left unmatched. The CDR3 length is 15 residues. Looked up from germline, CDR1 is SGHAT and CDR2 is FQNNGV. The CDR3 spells CASSPRTGSTGELFF. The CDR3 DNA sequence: TGTGCCAGCAGCCCGCGGACAGGTTCCACCGGGGAGCTGTTTTTT.

CDR3 in amino acids: CASRTDRTGTQYF. The CDR3 nucleotides are TGCGCCAGCAGGACGGACAGAACGGGGACCCAGTACTTC. The chain couples TRBV5-1 to TRBJ2-5; a weak D match, TRBD1 (6 bases). CDR1 SGHRS and CDR2 YFSETQ come from the germline V gene. Trimming left V 5 bases short and J 7 bases short, with 15 bases between. This CDR3 is 13 amino acids long.